This T cell receptor (beta chain) was sequenced for a study of T cell repertoires in cytomegalovirus infection. The germline V gene encodes CDR1 DFQATT and CDR2 SNEGSKA (reference sequence). The CDR3 is made up of 16 amino acids. V lost 6 bases, J lost 0 bases, and 4 bases stayed unmatched. In its sample, this clonotype was seen many times. The antigen is not known. Findings of the study overall: Across the ex vivo response, the dominant clonotypes were HLA-C-restricted CMV-specific TCR beta clonotypes. Individuals carrying CMV plus the relevant HLA were identified by cumulative frequency of public TCR beta families.

One entry per CDR3 protein results from TCRdb running MiXCR on the reads. The table includes hundreds of thousands of distinct CDR3 sequences, roughly a tenth detected once. This chain connects TRBV20-1 to TRBJ2-1; TRBD2 agrees at 14 bases. The sequencing sample was made of PBMCs. This TCR came from a human donor in good health (CMV status not recorded). Some clones in this sample may be carry-over from other donors' samples. The chain's CDR3 is CSAEGTSGSSYNEQFF. In nucleotides, the CDR3 is TGCAGTGCCGAAGGGACTAGCGGGAGCTCCTACAATGAGCAGTTCTTC.